This record covers a single TCR beta chain. As yet, its antigen is unknown. MiXCR, run by TCRdb on the 5' RACE reads, gives a single entry per CDR3 protein. The sample comprises roughly 97,000 distinct CDR3 sequences, 11% of which are singletons, and under 5% rests with the top ten. The CDR3 is 12 residues long. Germline CDR1 and CDR2: SGHKS and YYEKEE (reference sequence). V lost 0 bases to trimming and J lost 7 bases, with 5 bases between them. The data were obtained in a study of early T cells in non-severe SARS-CoV-2 infection. At the level of the study: The authors sequenced bulk RNA from unsorted whole blood, leaving chains unpaired.

General observations from the study: The study's VDJdb matching favored anti-spike CD8 responses and missed private and CD4 specificities.

The receptor was isolated from an adult who was a healthcare worker with PCR-confirmed SARS-CoV-2 infection or an uninfected control (not recorded which). Sequences were derived from whole blood, sampled at baseline. The chain joins TRBV5-5 to TRBJ2-1, with D uncertain. The CDR3 sequence: CASSLELNEQFF. The CDR3 coding sequence is TGTGCCAGCAGCTTGGAATTAAATGAGCAGTTCTTC.